This T cell receptor beta chain was obtained from a study of T cells in tumors after PD-1 blockade. Overall study: Some patients also took daily vismodegib 150 mg during anti-PD-1 treatment.

The germline CDR1 and CDR2 sequences are KGHSH and LQKENI. The V gene end was trimmed by 3 bases and the J gene end by 11 bases; junction bases not matched to a gene: 6. The CDR3 contains 12 residues. Only in-frame clones appear in the TCRdb table, and some are missing; sequencing was by immunoSEQ multiplex PCR. The sample has 34,000 or so clones; around 73% are singletons. The source of this sequence is a human donor with basal cell carcinoma. The sequencing used PBMCs, collected after anti-PD-1 treatment. The chain links TRBV18 to TRBJ1-1; 7 positions match TRBD1. The CDR3 coding sequence is TGTGCCAGCTCACCCTATGACAGGGAGGCTTTCTTT. It codes for CASSPYDREAFF.